This TCR beta chain was recorded in a study of T cells in Graves' hyperthyroidism and ophthalmopathy. Study results and caveats: The majority of expanded thyroid clonotypes above 0.001 also appeared in blood.

The CDR3 extends over 13 amino acids. Trimming removed 2 bases from V and 4 bases from J, with 8 bases in between. Germline V gene sequence: CDR1 SGHKS, CDR2 YYEKEE (reference sequence). Investigators excluded patients with uncontrolled infection, other autoimmune disease, pregnancy or lactation. On the basis of clinical symptoms, serum thyroxine and TRAb, thyroid ultrasound and orbital computed tomography, diagnoses were made. This clonotype has a count of ten or more. Its antigen remains unknown. Amplification yielded TCR beta CDR3 regions, with RNA transcripts as the source. An initial round of RT-PCR targeting the TCR CDR3 relied on the HTBI primer set. TCRdb processed the multiplex PCR reads anew with MiXCR; each CDR3 protein has one entry. The sample includes 250,000 to 300,000 distinct CDR3 sequences, roughly 19% seen only once; the top ten take about two fifths.

This rearrangement joins TRBV5-5 to TRBJ2-3; D might be TRBD1 or TRBD2, each matching 6 bases. The TCR comes from a man aged 50 to 60 with Graves' ophthalmopathy. The sample taken for sequencing was blood. The CDR3 nucleotides are TGTGCCAGCAGCTTCGGGGGCCCAGATACGCAGTATTTT. It encodes CASSFGGPDTQYF.